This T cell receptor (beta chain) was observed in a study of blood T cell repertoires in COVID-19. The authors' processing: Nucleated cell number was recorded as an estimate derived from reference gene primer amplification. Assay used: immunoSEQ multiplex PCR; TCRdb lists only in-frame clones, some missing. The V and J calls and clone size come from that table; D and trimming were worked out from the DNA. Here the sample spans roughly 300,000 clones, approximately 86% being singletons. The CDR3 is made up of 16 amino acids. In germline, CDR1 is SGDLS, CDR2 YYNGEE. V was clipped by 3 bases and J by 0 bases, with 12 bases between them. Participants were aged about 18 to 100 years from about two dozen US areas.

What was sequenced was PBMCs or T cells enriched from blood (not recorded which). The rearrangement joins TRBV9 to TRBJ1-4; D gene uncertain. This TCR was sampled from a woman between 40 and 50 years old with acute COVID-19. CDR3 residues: CASSGGSAATNEKLFF. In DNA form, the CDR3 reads TGTGCCAGCAGCGGAGGGAGTGCGGCAACTAATGAAAAACTGTTTTTT. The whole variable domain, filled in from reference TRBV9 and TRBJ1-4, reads DSGVTQTPKHLITATGQRVTLRCSPRSGDLSVYWYQQSLDQGLQFLIQYYNGEERAKGNILERFSAQQFPDLHSELNLSSLELGDSALYFCASSGGSAATNEKLFFGSGTQLSVL.